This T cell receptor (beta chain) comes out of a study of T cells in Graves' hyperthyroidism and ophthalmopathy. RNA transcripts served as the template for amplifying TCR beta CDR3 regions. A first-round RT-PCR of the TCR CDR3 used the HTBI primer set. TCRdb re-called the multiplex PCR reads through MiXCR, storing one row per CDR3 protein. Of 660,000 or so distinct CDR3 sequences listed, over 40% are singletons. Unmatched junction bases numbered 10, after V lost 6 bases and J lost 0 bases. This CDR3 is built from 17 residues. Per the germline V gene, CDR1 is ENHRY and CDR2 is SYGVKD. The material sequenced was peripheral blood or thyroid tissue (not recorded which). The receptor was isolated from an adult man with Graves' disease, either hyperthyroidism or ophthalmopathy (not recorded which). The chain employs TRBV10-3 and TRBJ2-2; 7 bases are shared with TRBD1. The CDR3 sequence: CAISVAGGRSNTGELFF. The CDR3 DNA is TGTGCCATCAGCGTTGCAGGGGGTCGATCGAACACCGGGGAGCTGTTTTTT.